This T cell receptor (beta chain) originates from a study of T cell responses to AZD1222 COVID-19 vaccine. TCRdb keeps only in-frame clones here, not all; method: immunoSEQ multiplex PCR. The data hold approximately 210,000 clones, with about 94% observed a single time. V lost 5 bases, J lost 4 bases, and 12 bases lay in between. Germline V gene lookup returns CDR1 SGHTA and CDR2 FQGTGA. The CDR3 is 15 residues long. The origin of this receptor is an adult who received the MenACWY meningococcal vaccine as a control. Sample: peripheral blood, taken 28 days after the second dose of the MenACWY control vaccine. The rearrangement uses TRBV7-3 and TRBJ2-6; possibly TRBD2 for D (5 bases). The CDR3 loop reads CASSTDSAGANVLTF. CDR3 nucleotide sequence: TGTGCCAGCAGCACGGACTCCGCCGGGGCCAACGTCCTGACTTTC.